The subject of this entry is one TCR beta chain. Antigen: not known. This entry is derived from a study of cytomegalovirus exposure and HLA in healthy donors. Study findings and constraints: In an earlier analysis, productive rearrangement rates for most beta V segments clustered near 87% or 30%. A later look showed TCR association rates differing by HLA locus, highest for DRB1 and lowest for HLA-C.

Primers for the PCR totalled 60 Vbeta and 13 Jbeta. Assay used: immunoSEQ multiplex PCR; TCRdb lists only in-frame clones, some missing. The profile shows under 200,000 clones, roughly 80% of them singletons. Germline-derived CDR1 and CDR2 are SGDLS and YYNGEE. Trimming shortened V by 0 bases and J by 9 bases, and 10 bases separated the two germline ends. This CDR3 is 13 amino acids long. The specimen sequenced was PBMCs. This TCR was recovered from a girl aged 10 to 17 in good health and CMV-seropositive. This chain connects TRBV9 to TRBJ2-4; the D gene is possibly TRBD2 (6 bases). CDR3 amino acids: CASSVEATSIQYF. In DNA form, the CDR3 reads TGTGCCAGCAGCGTAGAGGCGACTAGCATTCAGTACTTC.